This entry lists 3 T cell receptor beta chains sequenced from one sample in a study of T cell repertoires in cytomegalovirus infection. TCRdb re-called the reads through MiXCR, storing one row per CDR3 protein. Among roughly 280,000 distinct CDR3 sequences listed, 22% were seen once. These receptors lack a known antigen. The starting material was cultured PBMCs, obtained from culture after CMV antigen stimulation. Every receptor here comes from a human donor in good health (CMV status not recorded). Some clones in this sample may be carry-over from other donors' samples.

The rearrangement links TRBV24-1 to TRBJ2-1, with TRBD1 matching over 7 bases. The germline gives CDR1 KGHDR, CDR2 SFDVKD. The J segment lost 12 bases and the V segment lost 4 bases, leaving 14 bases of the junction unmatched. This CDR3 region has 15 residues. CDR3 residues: CATSERPGQSIGQFF. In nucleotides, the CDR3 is TGTGCCACCAGTGAAAGACCGGGACAGTCCATAGGGCAGTTCTTC.

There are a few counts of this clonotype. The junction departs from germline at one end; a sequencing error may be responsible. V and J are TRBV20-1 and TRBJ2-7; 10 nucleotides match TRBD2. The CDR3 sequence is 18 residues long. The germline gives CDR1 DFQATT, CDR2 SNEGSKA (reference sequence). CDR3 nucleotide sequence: TGCAGCGCTAGACCGTTTGGGCTAGCGGGAGTCCGGGTCTACGAGCAGTACTTC. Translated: CSARPFGLAGVRVYEQYF.

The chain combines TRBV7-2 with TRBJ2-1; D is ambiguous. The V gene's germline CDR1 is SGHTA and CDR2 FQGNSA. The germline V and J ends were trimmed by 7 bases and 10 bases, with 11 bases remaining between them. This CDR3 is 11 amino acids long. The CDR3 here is CASTLKWEQFF. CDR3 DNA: TGTGCCAGCACCCTGAAGTGGGAGCAGTTCTTC.